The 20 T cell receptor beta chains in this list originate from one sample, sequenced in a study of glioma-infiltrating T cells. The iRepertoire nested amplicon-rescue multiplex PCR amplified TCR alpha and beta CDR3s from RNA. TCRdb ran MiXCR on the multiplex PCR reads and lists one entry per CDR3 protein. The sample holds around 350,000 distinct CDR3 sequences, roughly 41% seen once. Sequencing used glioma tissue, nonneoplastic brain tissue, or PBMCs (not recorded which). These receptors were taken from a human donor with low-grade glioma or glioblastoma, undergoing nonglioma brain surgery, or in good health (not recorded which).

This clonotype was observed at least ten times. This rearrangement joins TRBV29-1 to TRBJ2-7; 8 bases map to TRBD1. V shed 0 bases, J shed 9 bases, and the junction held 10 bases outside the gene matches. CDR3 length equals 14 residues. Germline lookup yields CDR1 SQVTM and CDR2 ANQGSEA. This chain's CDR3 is CSVEDGQGSRWQYF. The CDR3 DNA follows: TGCAGCGTTGAAGACGGACAGGGATCCCGTTGGCAGTACTTC.

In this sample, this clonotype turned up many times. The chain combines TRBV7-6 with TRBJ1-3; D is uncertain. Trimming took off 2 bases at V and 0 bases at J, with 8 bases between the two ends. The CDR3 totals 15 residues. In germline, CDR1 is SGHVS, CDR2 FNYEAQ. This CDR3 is CASSLRSSSGNTIYF. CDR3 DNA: TGTGCCAGCAGCTTAAGGTCCTCCTCTGGAAACACCATATATTTT.

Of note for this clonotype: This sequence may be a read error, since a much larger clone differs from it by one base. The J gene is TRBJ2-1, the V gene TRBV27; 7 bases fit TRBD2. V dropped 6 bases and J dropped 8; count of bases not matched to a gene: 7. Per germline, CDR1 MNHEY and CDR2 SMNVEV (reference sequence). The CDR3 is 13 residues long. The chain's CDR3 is CASSPLREDEQFF. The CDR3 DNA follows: TGTGCCAGCAGCCCACTCCGGGAGGATGAGCAGTTCTTC.

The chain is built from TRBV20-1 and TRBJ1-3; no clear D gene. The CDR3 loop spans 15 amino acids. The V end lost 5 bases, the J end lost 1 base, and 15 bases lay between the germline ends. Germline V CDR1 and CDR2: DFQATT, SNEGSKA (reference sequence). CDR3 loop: CSASTPPWSGNTIYF. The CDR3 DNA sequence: TGCAGTGCTTCGACACCTCCATGGTCTGGAAACACCATATATTTT.

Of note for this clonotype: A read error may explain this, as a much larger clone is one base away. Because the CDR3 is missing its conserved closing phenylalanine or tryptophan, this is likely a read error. CDR3 DNA sequence: TGTGCCAGCAGTTACGATCGGGGGACTGAAGCTTTCCTT. Protein: CASSYDRGTEAFL. The chain recombines TRBV6-9 with TRBJ1-1; the D gene is possibly TRBD1 (5 bases). The CDR3 sequence is 13 residues long. V shed 3 bases and J shed 5 bases, with 10 bases lying between them. From germline, CDR1 is MNHGY and CDR2 SVAAGI.

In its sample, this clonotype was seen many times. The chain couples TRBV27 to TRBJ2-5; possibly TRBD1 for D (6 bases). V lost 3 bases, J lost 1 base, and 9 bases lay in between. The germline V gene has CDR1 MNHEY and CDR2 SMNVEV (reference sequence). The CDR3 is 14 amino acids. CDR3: CASSFTGSQETQYF. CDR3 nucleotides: TGTGCCAGCAGTTTCACAGGGAGCCAAGAGACCCAGTACTTC.

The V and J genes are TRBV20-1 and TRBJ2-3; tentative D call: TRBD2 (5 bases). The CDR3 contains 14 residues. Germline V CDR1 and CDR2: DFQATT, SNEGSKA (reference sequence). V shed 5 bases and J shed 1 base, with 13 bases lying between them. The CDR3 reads CSAPSRRGTDTQYF. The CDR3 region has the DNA TGCAGTGCTCCTTCCCGGCGGGGCACAGATACGCAGTATTTT.

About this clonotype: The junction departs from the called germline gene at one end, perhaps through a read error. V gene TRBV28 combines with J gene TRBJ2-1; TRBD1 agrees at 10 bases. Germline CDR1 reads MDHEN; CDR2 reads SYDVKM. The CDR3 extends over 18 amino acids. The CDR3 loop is CATSDPSTGTGAYNEQFF. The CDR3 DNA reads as TGTGCCACCAGTGATCCGTCCACCGGGACAGGGGCCTACAATGAGCAGTTCTTC. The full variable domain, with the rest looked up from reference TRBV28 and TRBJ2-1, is DVKVTQSSRYLVKRTGEKVFLECVQDMDHENMFWYRQDPGLGLRLIYFSYDVKMKEKGDIPEGYSVSREKKERFSLILESASTNQTSMYLCATSDPSTGTGAYNEQFFGPGTRLTVL.

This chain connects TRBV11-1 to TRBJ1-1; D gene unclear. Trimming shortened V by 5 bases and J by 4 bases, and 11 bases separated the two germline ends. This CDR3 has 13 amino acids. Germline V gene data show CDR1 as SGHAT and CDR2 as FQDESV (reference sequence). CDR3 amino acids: CASSREEGTEAFF. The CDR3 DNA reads TGTGCCAGCAGCCGGGAGGAAGGCACTGAAGCTTTCTTT.

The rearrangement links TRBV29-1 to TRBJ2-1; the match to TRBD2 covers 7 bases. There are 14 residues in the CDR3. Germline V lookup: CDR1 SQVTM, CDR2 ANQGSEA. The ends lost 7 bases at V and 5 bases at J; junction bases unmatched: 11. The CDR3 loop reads CSGMTLAAHNEQFF. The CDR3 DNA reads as TGCAGCGGCATGACCCTAGCGGCACACAATGAGCAGTTCTTC.

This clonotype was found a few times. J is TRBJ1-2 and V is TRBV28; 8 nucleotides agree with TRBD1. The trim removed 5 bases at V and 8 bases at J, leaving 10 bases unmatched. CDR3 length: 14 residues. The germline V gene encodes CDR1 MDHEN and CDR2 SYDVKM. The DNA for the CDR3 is TGTGCCAGCAGTCTGGGACAGGACGAGGGAGGCTACACCTTC. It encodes CASSLGQDEGGYTF.

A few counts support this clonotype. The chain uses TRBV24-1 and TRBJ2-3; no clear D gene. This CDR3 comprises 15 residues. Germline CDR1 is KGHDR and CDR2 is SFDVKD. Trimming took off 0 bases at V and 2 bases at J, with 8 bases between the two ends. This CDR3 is CATSDLGKDTDTQYF. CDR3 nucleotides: TGTGCCACCAGTGATTTGGGCAAAGACACAGATACGCAGTATTTT.

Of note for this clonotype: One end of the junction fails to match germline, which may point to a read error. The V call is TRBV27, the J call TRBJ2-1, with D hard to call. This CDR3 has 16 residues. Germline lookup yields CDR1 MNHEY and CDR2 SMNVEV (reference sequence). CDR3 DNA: TGTGCCAGCAGTTTAATCGGTTTCAGCTCCTACAATGAGCAGCTCTTC. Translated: CASSLIGFSSYNEQLF.

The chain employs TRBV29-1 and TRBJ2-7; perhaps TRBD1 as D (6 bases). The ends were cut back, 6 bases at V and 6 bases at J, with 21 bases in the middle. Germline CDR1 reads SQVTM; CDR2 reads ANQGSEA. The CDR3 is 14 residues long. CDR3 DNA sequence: TGCAGCGTCCGGGACGGGCAGGGGTCGGCCGAGCAGTACTTC. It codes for CSVRDGQGSAEQYF.

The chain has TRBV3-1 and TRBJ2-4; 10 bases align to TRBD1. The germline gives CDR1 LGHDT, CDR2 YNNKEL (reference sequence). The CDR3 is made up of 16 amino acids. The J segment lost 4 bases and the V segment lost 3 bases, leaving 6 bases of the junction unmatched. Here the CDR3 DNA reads TGTGCCAGCAGCCACGGACAGGGGGGAACTAAAAACATTCAGTACTTC. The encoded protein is CASSHGQGGTKNIQYF. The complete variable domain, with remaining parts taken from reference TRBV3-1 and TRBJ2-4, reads DTAVSQTPKYLVTQMGNDKSIKCEQNLGHDTMYWYKQDSKKFLKIMFSYNNKELIINETVPNRFSPKSPDKAHLNLHINSLELGDSAVYFCASSHGQGGTKNIQYFGAGTRLSVL.

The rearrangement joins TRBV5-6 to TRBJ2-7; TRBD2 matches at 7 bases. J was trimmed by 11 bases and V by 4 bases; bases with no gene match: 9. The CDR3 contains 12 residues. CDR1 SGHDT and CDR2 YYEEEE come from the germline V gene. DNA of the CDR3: TGTGCCAGCAGCCGGGGGGACCGGGAGGAGTACTTC. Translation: CASSRGDREEYF.

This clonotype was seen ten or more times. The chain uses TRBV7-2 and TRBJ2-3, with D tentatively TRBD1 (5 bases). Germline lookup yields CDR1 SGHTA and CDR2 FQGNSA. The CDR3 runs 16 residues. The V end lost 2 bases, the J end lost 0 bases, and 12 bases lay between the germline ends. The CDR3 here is CASSLFSAGSTDTQYF. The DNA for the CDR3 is TGTGCCAGCAGCTTATTTTCGGCAGGGAGCACAGATACGCAGTATTTT.

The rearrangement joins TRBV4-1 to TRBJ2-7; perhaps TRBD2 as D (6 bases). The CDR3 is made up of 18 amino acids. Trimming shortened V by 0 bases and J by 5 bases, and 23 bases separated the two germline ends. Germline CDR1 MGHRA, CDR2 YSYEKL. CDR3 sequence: CASSQEVGGGGPHDEQYF. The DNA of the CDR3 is TGCGCCAGCAGCCAAGAGGTGGGAGGTGGAGGCCCCCACGACGAGCAGTACTTC.

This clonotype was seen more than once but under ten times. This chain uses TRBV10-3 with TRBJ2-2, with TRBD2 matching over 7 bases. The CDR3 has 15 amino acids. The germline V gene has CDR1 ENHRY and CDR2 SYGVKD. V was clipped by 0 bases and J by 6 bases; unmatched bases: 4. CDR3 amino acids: CAISESTSTAGELFF. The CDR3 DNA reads TGTGCCATCAGTGAGTCGACTAGCACCGCCGGGGAGCTGTTTTTT.

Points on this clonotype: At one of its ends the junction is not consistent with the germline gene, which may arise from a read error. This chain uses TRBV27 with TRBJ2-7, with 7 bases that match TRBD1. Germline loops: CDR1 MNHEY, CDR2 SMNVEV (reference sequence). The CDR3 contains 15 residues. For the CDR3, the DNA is TGTGCCAGCAGTTTAATATCGGGACAGCCCTACGACCAGTACTTT. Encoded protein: CASSLISGQPYDQYF.